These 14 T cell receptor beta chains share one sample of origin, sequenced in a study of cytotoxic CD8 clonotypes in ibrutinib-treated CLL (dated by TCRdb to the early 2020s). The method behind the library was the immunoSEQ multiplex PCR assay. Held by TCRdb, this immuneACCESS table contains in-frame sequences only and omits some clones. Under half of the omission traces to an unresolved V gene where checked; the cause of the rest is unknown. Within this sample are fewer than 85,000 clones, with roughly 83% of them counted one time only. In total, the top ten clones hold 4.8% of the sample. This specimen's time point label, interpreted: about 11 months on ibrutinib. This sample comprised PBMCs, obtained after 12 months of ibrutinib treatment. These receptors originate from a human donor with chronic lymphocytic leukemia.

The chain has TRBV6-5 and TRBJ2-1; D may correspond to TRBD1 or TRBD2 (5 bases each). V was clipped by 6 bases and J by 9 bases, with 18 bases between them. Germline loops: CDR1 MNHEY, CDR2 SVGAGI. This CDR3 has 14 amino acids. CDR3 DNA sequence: TGTGCCAGCAGCCGTTCCCCGTGGGGGAGTGAGCAGTTCTTC. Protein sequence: CASSRSPWGSEQFF.

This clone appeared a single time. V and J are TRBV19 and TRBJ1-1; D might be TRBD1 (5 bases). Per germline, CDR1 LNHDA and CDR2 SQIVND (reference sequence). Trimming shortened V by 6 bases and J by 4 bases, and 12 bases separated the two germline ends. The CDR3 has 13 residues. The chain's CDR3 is CASSLPGGTEAFF. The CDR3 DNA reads TGTGCCAGTAGCCTACCCGGGGGCACTGAAGCTTTCTTT.

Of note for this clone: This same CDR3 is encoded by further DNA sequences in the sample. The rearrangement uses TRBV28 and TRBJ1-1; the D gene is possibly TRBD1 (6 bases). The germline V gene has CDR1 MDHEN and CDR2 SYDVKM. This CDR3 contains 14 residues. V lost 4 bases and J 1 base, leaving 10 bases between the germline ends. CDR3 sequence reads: CASSWGQPNTEAFF. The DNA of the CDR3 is TGTGCCAGCAGTTGGGGGCAGCCGAACACTGAAGCTTTCTTT.

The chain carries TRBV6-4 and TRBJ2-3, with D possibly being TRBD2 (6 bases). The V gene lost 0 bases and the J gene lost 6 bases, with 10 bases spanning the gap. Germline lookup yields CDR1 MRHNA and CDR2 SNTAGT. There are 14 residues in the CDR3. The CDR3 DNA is TGTGCCAGCAGTGACTCAGGAGGGCCGGATACGCAGTATTTT. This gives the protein CASSDSGGPDTQYF.

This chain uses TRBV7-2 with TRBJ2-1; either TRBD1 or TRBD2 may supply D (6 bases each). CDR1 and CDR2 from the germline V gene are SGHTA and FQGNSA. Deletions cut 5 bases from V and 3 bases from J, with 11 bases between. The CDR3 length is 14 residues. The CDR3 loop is CASSPGGHYNEQFF. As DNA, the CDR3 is TGTGCCAGCAGCCCCGGGGGCCACTACAATGAGCAGTTCTTC. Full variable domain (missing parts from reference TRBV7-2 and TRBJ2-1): GAGVSQSPSNKVTEKGKDVELRCDPISGHTALYWYRQSLGQGLEFLIYFQGNSAPDKSGLPSDRFSAERTGGSVSTLTIQRTQQEDSAVYLCASSPGGHYNEQFFGPGTRLTVL.

The CDR3 sequence: CASSSRGPDGYGYTF. In DNA form, the CDR3 reads TGTGCCAGCAGCTCCCGGGGCCCCGACGGCTATGGCTACACCTTC. The chain links TRBV5-6 to TRBJ1-2; D possibly corresponds to TRBD1 (5 bases). This CDR3 contains 15 residues. Germline V gene sequence: CDR1 SGHDT, CDR2 YYEEEE. V lost 3 bases and J lost 4, with 16 bases in between.

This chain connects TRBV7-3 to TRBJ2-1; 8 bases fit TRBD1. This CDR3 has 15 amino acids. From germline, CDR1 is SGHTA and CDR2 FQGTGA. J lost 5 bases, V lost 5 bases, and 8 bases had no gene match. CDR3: CASSRDQGAHNEQFF. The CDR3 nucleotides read TGTGCCAGCAGCCGAGACCAGGGGGCCCACAATGAGCAGTTCTTC. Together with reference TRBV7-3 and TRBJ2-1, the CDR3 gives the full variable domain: GAGVSQTPSNKVTEKGKYVELRCDPISGHTALYWYRQSLGQGPEFLIYFQGTGAADDSGLPNDRFFAVRPEGSVSTLKIQRTERGDSAVYLCASSRDQGAHNEQFFGPGTRLTVL.

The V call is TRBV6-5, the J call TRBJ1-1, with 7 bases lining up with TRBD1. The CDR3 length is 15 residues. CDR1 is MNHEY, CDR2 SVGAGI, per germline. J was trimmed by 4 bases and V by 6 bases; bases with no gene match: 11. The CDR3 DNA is TGTGCCAGCAGCCGGGACAGCTCCTGGGCCACTGAAGCTTTCTTT. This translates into CASSRDSSWATEAFF.

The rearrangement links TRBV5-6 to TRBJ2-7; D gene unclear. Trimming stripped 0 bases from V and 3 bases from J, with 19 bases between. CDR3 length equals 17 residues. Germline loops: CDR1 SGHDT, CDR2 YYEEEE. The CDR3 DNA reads TGTGCCAGCAGCTTGGGGGCTATGGTGGCAGCCCTCTACGAGCAGTACTTC. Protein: CASSLGAMVAALYEQYF.

CDR3 amino acids: CASRPGAGANVLTF. The CDR3 nucleotides read TGTGCCAGTAGGCCGGGGGCTGGGGCCAACGTCCTGACTTTC. The chain is built from TRBV19 and TRBJ2-6, with D perhaps TRBD2 (6 bases). The germline gives CDR1 LNHDA, CDR2 SQIVND (reference sequence). The CDR3 is 14 residues long. Trimming stripped 6 bases from V and 2 bases from J, with 8 bases between.

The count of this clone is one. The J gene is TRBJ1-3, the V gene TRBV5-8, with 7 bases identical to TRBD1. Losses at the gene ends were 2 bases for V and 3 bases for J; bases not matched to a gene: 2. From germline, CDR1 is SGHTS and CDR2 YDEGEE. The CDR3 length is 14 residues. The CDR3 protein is CASSLGGGGNTIYF. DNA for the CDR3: TGTGCCAGCAGCTTAGGGGGCGGTGGAAACACCATATATTTT.

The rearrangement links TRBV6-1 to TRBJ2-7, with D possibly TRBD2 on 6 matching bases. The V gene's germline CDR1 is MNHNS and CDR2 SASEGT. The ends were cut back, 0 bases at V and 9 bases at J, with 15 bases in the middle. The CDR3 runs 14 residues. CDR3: CASSEAQWGTRQYF. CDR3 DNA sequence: TGTGCCAGCAGTGAAGCGCAGTGGGGGACTCGGCAGTACTTC.

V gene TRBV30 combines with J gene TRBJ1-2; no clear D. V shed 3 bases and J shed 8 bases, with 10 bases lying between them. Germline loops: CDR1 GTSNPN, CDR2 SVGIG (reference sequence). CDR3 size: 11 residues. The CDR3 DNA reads TGTGCCTGGAGCCTTGGCTGGGGCTACACCTTC. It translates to CAWSLGWGYTF.

CDR3 nucleotides: TGTGCCAGCAGCCCCAGGGGGGGCTATGGCTACACCTTC. Protein sequence: CASSPRGGYGYTF. The chain links TRBV7-2 to TRBJ1-2; 7 bases agree with TRBD1. The CDR3 totals 13 residues. Germline CDR1 and CDR2: SGHTA and FQGNSA. The V gene end was trimmed by 5 bases and the J gene end by 4 bases; junction bases not matched to a gene: 4.